A selection of T cell receptor beta chains follows, all from one sample in a study of T-cell memory formation after mild COVID-19. Each CDR3 protein is one row after TCRdb ran MiXCR on the 5' RACE reads. Altogether 350,000 to 450,000 distinct CDR3 sequences are present, over 15% being singletons, with the ten largest covering 7.5% to 9.5%. The sequenced material came from PBMCs or a T cell subset sorted from them (not recorded which). The receptors were sampled from an adult woman who had mild COVID-19 (a few samples of this study predate the infection). Cell type and time point are not known. CDR3s include the opening cysteine and the closing phenylalanine or tryptophan. D genes are given only for firm matches. Not all rows give a size; the values are once, few, many and, for expanded clones, a class.

j_gene,d_gene,v_gene,abundance,CDR3nt,CDR3aa
TRBJ2-3,TRBD2,TRBV5-1,NA,TGCGCCAGCAGGGAAGGGGTAGCGGGGTCAGATACGCAGTATTTT,CASREGVAGSDTQYF
TRBJ2-7,NA,TRBV7-8,NA,TGTGCCAGCAGCTTAGCTCTGGGTCGGGAGCAGTACTTC,CASSLALGREQYF
TRBJ2-7,NA,TRBV4-1,NA,TGCGCCAGCAGATTGGACCCGGGGGGCTCCGACTCCTACGAGCAGTACTTC,CASRLDPGGSDSYEQYF
TRBJ1-1,NA,TRBV7-9,NA,TGTGCCAGCAGCTTTAAACCCCTGACAGGTCGTTCGGGAGAGAACACTGAAGCTTTCTTT,CASSFKPLTGRSGENTEAFF
TRBJ2-7,TRBD1,TRBV20-1,many,TGCAGTGCTCCGAATCCGGGACAGGGGCCGGACGAGCAGTACTTC,CSAPNPGQGPDEQYF
TRBJ2-5,TRBD2,TRBV7-9,NA,TGTGCCAGCAGCGGCGGACTAGCGTCAGAGACCCAGTACTTC,CASSGGLASETQYF
TRBJ2-3,NA,TRBV12-5,few,TGTGCTAGTGGGTCGGTAGATACGCAGTATTTT,CASGSVDTQYF
TRBJ1-4,NA,TRBV30,few,TGTGCCTGGACTCCGGGACATACTAATGAAAAACTGTTTTTT,CAWTPGHTNEKLFF
TRBJ1-2,NA,TRBV6-5,few,TGTGCCAGCAGTTCGTACCTGGATCACTATGGCTACACCTTC,CASSSYLDHYGYTF
TRBJ2-1,TRBD2,TRBV6-2/TRBV6-3,NA,TGTGCCAGCAGTTACTCAGCAGTCCCGGGACTAGCGGGAGGCTACAATGAGCAGTTCTTC,CASSYSAVPGLAGGYNEQFF
TRBJ1-2,NA,TRBV24-1,NA,TGTGCCACCAGTGATCCCACAGTTGCCGGGAGCTCGGATGGCTACACCTTC,CATSDPTVAGSSDGYTF
TRBJ2-4,NA,TRBV20-1,NA,TGCAGTGCTAGTAAGAGCGAAGGAAGGATAAACATTCAGTACTTC,CSASKSEGRINIQYF
TRBJ2-5,TRBD2,TRBV12-3/TRBV12-4,few,TGTGCCAGCAGTTTCCTAGCGGGGGACCAAGAGACCCAGTACTTC,CASSFLAGDQETQYF
TRBJ2-5,NA,TRBV6-1,few,TGTGCCATCAGACCGGAGTGGGAGACCCAGTACTTC,CAIRPEWETQYF
TRBJ1-5,NA,TRBV12-3/TRBV12-4,few,TGTGCCAGCACCTTGGGGGAACAGCCCCAGCATTTT,CASTLGEQPQHF
TRBJ1-3,NA,TRBV5-1,NA,TGCGCCAGCAGCTTGTTCGGCCAGGAGGGTGGAAACACCATATATTTT,CASSLFGQEGGNTIYF
TRBJ2-2,NA,TRBV12-3/TRBV12-4,NA,TGTGCCAGCAGTTCCCCCCCGGGCTCTGCGGGCACCGGGGAGCTGTTTTTT,CASSSPPGSAGTGELFF
TRBJ1-1,NA,TRBV7-9,NA,TGTGCCAGCAGCTTGGTAACGAACACTGAAGCTTTCTTT,CASSLVTNTEAFF
TRBJ1-2,NA,TRBV15,NA,TGTGCCACCAGCAGAGATAGGTTTGTTGATGGCTACACCTTC,CATSRDRFVDGYTF
TRBJ2-1,TRBD2,TRBV4-3,NA,TGCGCCAGCAGCCAAGATCTCTTCGCGACTAGCGGGAGGGTGGGCTCCTACAATGAGCAGTTCTTC,CASSQDLFATSGRVGSYNEQFF
TRBJ2-5,TRBD1,TRBV5-1,few,TGCGCCAGCAGCCGGTGGACAGGGAGAGAGACCCAGTACTTC,CASSRWTGRETQYF
TRBJ1-1,NA,TRBV19,NA,TGTGCCAGTAGGCCTAGGGGGGATAGAACTGAAGCTTTCTTT,CASRPRGDRTEAFF
TRBJ2-3,TRBD2,TRBV2,NA,TGTGCCAGCAGTGAAGCAATAGCGGGAGGGTTCACAGATACGCAGTATTTT,CASSEAIAGGFTDTQYF
TRBJ1-1,NA,TRBV5-6,NA,TGTGCCAGCAGCTGGGGCTGGGGGCACACTGAAGCTTTCTTT,CASSWGWGHTEAFF
TRBJ1-2,NA,TRBV19,few,TGTGCCAGTAGTACAGGGACCGTCGGCACCTATGGCTACACCTTC,CASSTGTVGTYGYTF
TRBJ2-6,NA,TRBV24-1,NA,TGTGCCACCAGCCCTAGGGTCGGAACTGGGGCCAACGTCCTGACTTTC,CATSPRVGTGANVLTF
TRBJ2-1,TRBD2,TRBV7-2,few,TGTGCCAGCAGCCTGGCGGGAGGGGGGGCCTACAATGAGCAGTTCTTC,CASSLAGGGAYNEQFF
TRBJ2-3,NA,TRBV5-1,few,TGCGCCAGCAGCGGTCTAGATGGTTATTCCACAGATACGCAGTATTTT,CASSGLDGYSTDTQYF
TRBJ2-1,NA,TRBV20-1,NA,TGCAGTGCTAGGGTCGATGAGCAGTTCTTC,CSARVDEQFF
TRBJ2-1,TRBD2,TRBV7-3,many,TGTGCCAGCAGCCTCAGCGGGGCTTACAATGAGCAGTTCTTC,CASSLSGAYNEQFF
TRBJ1-1,NA,TRBV12-3/TRBV12-4,NA,TGTGCCAGCAGTTTAAAACAGGGAGGCACTGAAGCTTTCTTT,CASSLKQGGTEAFF
TRBJ2-4,NA,TRBV5-6,few,TGTGCCAGCAGCTCTAGGGGCAGGATTCAGTACTTC,CASSSRGRIQYF
TRBJ2-4,TRBD2,TRBV25-1,NA,TGTGCCAGCAGTGAAGTGGCTAGCGGGGGGCCGGGGCCAGCCAAAAACATTCAGTACTTC,CASSEVASGGPGPAKNIQYF
TRBJ1-5,NA,TRBV7-3,NA,TGTGCCAGCAGCTTAGAGGGGACCCTAGGGCAGACCCAGCATTTT,CASSLEGTLGQTQHF
TRBJ1-2,NA,TRBV3-1,few,TGTGCCAGCAGCTCAGGATCCTATGGCTACACCTTC,CASSSGSYGYTF
TRBJ1-1,TRBD1,TRBV10-3,NA,TGTGCCATCAGTGAGCGGACAGGGGTAAAAACTGAAGCTTTCTTT,CAISERTGVKTEAFF
TRBJ1-5,NA,TRBV7-2,few,TGTGCCAGCAGCTTAGCCAGCCGGCGTCGCAATCAGCCCCAGCATTTT,CASSLASRRRNQPQHF
TRBJ2-3,NA,TRBV19,few,TGTGCCAGTAGTATAGTGGGTTTACCAGATACGCAGTATTTT,CASSIVGLPDTQYF
TRBJ2-5,NA,TRBV15,NA,TGTGCCACCAGCAGCTTGGGGGAGATGGAGACCCAGTACTTC,CATSSLGEMETQYF
TRBJ2-1,TRBD1,TRBV23-1,few,TGCGCCAGCAGCCCCGGTGGGGACAGAGGCAATGAGCAGTTCTTC,CASSPGGDRGNEQFF
TRBJ1-1,NA,TRBV3-1,few,TGTGCCAGCAGCCAAGAAGGCAGGAGACCCGAGGCTTTCTTT,CASSQEGRRPEAFF
TRBJ2-7,TRBD2,TRBV4-3,NA,TGCGCCAGCAGCCAAGCGCGGGTGAGCGGGAGGACGAACGAGCAGTACTTC,CASSQARVSGRTNEQYF
TRBJ2-2,TRBD1,TRBV7-2,NA,TGTGCCAGCAGCTTACGGCAGGGGGCAGCCGGGGAGCTGTTTTTT,CASSLRQGAAGELFF
TRBJ2-2,NA,TRBV7-2,few,TGTGCCAGCAGCTCCGTCGGAGGGGTCCCCGGGGAGCTGTTTTTT,CASSSVGGVPGELFF
TRBJ1-2,TRBD1,TRBV12-3/TRBV12-4,few,TGTGCCAGCAGTGCGACAGGGAAGGACTATGGCTACACCTTC,CASSATGKDYGYTF
TRBJ2-3,NA,TRBV4-3,NA,TGCGCCAGCAGCCAAGGAACGGAGCGGTCCACAGATACGCAGTATTTT,CASSQGTERSTDTQYF
TRBJ2-2,NA,TRBV20-1,NA,TGCAGTGCTAGAGATGGGCCGGCTTTGACCGGGGAGCTGTTTTTT,CSARDGPALTGELFF
TRBJ2-3,NA,TRBV29-1,many,TGCAGCGTGAGGCTGACGGACACAGATACGCAGTATTTT,CSVRLTDTDTQYF
TRBJ2-1,NA,TRBV10-3,NA,TGTGCCATCAGTGCAGACAGATCAAGGACCAATGAGCAGTTCTTC,CAISADRSRTNEQFF
TRBJ1-2,TRBD1,TRBV10-3,once,TGTGCCATCAGTGAACAGGGGTATGGCTACACCTTC,CAISEQGYGYTF
TRBJ2-7,NA,TRBV7-3,many,TGTGCCAGCAGCCCGGACGTATTTCGCGAGCAGTACTTC,CASSPDVFREQYF
TRBJ2-7,NA,TRBV5-1,few,TGCGCCAGCACCTGGGGCTTGGAAAACGACGAGCAGTACTTC,CASTWGLENDEQYF
TRBJ2-3,NA,TRBV7-8,NA,TGTGCCAGCAGCTTAGTGCTAGGGTCTAGCACAGATACGCAGTATTTT,CASSLVLGSSTDTQYF
TRBJ2-4,NA,TRBV10-3,NA,TGTGCCATCAGTGAACTAGCCAAAAACATTCAGTACTTC,CAISELAKNIQYF
TRBJ1-4,NA,TRBV5-4,NA,TGTGCCAGCAGCTTGGTCGGCGGTGAAAAACTGTTTTTT,CASSLVGGEKLFF